This TCR beta chain was sequenced during a study of T-cell memory formation after mild COVID-19. General study findings and limits: Contracting clones from day 15 to 85 had balanced CD4/CD8; later expanders favoured CD4+.

Using its own MiXCR run on the 5' RACE reads, TCRdb lists one record per CDR3 protein. The sample has approximately 500,000 distinct CDR3 sequences; 25% are singletons. Comments on this clonotype: Its target is unknown.

This CDR3 has 14 amino acids. Germline V gene lookup returns CDR1 DFQATT and CDR2 SNEGSKA (reference sequence). V trimming: 6 bases; J trimming: 8 bases; junction bases outside the gene matches: 8. This chain connects TRBV20-1 to TRBJ2-3; 13 nucleotides agree with TRBD2. This receptor was identified in an adult woman who had mild COVID-19 (a few samples of this study predate the infection). Cell type and time point are not known. Input material: PBMCs or a T cell subset sorted from them (not recorded which). Written as DNA, the CDR3 is TGCAGTGCCGGGACTAGCGGGGAAAGGGGTACGCAGTATTTT. Its translation is CSAGTSGERGTQYF.